What follows are 28 T cell receptor beta chains derived from one specimen sequenced in a study of healthy donors' naive CD4 and CD8 T cells. TCR libraries were built from about 0.55 ug of total RNA by linear amplification. Via MiXCR, TCRdb re-called the reads, giving one row per CDR3 protein. The table has some 190,000 distinct CDR3 sequences, nearly 75% seen once. The sample consisted of naive CD4+ and CD8+ T cells sorted from blood, pooled from several donors. Every receptor here comes from a pool of human donors in good health; the sample pools cells from several healthy donors.

The V and J genes are TRBV29-1 and TRBJ2-5, with 9 nucleotides matching TRBD2. CDR3 length: 15 residues. CDR1 SQVTM and CDR2 ANQGSEA come from the germline V gene. J lost 5 bases, V lost 0 bases, and 7 bases had no gene match. The CDR3 loop reads CSVEEGGLAGETQYF. CDR3 coding DNA: TGCAGCGTTGAAGAGGGGGGACTAGCTGGGGAGACCCAGTACTTC.

V is TRBV4-2 and J is TRBJ2-7, with D hard to call. The CDR3 is 13 amino acids. Per germline, CDR1 LGHNA and CDR2 YNFKEQ. Trimming shortened V by 0 bases and J by 2 bases, and 5 bases separated the two germline ends. The CDR3 DNA is TGTGCCAGCAGCCAAGATCTAACCTACGAGCAGTACTTC. As protein: CASSQDLTYEQYF.

This chain links TRBV29-1 with TRBJ2-7, with unresolved D. Germline CDR1 SQVTM, CDR2 ANQGSEA. The CDR3 totals 13 residues. The V gene lost 4 bases and the J gene lost 5 bases, with 15 bases spanning the gap. The CDR3 here is CSVGSWALNEQYF. CDR3 DNA: TGCAGCGTTGGTTCTTGGGCCCTTAACGAGCAGTACTTC.

The chain employs TRBV2 and TRBJ2-7; the D gene could be TRBD1 or TRBD2 (5 bases each). V lost 3 bases and J 1 base, leaving 13 bases between the germline ends. CDR1 SNHLY and CDR2 FYNNEI come from the germline V gene. The length of the CDR3 is 15 residues. Here the CDR3 reads CASSDGGVGSYEQYF. CDR3 DNA: TGTGCCAGCAGTGATGGGGGAGTAGGGTCCTACGAGCAGTACTTC.

The rearrangement uses TRBV5-5 and TRBJ2-1; D might be TRBD2 (6 bases). The CDR3 spans 14 residues. Germline CDR1 is SGHKS and CDR2 is YYEKEE (reference sequence). Between the trimmed V and J ends, which lost 0 bases and 5 bases, there was a span of 9 bases. The CDR3 DNA follows: TGTGCCAGCAGCTTGGAGGCGGGGCACAATGAGCAGTTCTTC. Amino acids: CASSLEAGHNEQFF.

This clonotype was detected a few times. V and J are TRBV18 and TRBJ1-1, with D unclear. The CDR3 consists of 13 residues. Germline V gene sequence: CDR1 KGHSH, CDR2 LQKENI. Trimming took off 1 base at V and 1 base at J, with 4 bases between the two ends. CDR3 sequence: CASSPRENTEAFF. In nucleotides, the CDR3 is TGTGCCAGCTCACCACGTGAGAACACTGAAGCTTTCTTT.

This clonotype came up a few times. The chain joins TRBV29-1 to TRBJ2-3, with unresolved D. The V end lost 5 bases, the J end lost 6 bases, and 9 bases lay between the germline ends. This CDR3 spans 11 amino acids. Germline V gene lookup returns CDR1 SQVTM and CDR2 ANQGSEA. The CDR3 DNA reads as TGCAGCGTTCATTCGGTTGATACGCAGTATTTT. This gives the protein CSVHSVDTQYF.

Comment on this clonotype: One end of the junction fails to match germline, which may point to a read error. The chain uses TRBV6-5 and TRBJ2-2; 7 bases align to TRBD1. This CDR3 has 14 amino acids. Per germline, CDR1 MNHEY and CDR2 SVGAGI. CDR3: CASSPDRPTGELSF. For the CDR3, the DNA is TGTGCCAGCAGCCCGGACAGGCCCACCGGGGAGCTGTCTTTT.

The J gene is TRBJ2-3, the V gene TRBV20-1; TRBD2 agrees at 8 bases. V lost 3 bases and J lost 2; bases outside the gene matches: 7. CDR1 and CDR2 (germline): DFQATT, SNEGSKA (reference sequence). This CDR3 spans 15 amino acids. The CDR3 DNA follows: TGCAGTGCTAGGAATACGGGAGGGCCCACAGATACGCAGTATTTT. This translates into CSARNTGGPTDTQYF.

The chain couples TRBV19 to TRBJ1-1; 7 nucleotides match TRBD1. The CDR3 extends over 15 amino acids. With V trimmed by 3 bases and J by 0 bases, 4 bases remained unmatched. CDR1 is LNHDA and CDR2 is SQIVND in the germline V gene (reference sequence). CDR3 loop: CASSISGQLNTEAFF. As DNA, the CDR3 is TGTGCCAGTAGTATTTCGGGACAGTTGAACACTGAAGCTTTCTTT.

In its sample, this clonotype was seen once. This chain joins TRBV28 and TRBJ1-6; D gene uncertain. The CDR3 spans 15 residues. Germline CDR1 MDHEN, CDR2 SYDVKM. The V gene lost 6 bases and the J gene lost 6 bases, with 15 bases spanning the gap. The CDR3 DNA sequence: TGTGCCAGCAGCTTAGTCAAAGGAACTAATTCACCCCTCCACTTT. This translates into CASSLVKGTNSPLHF. Full variable domain (remainder filled in from reference TRBV28 and TRBJ1-6): DVKVTQSSRYLVKRTGEKVFLECVQDMDHENMFWYRQDPGLGLRLIYFSYDVKMKEKGDIPEGYSVSREKKERFSLILESASTNQTSMYLCASSLVKGTNSPLHFGNGTRLTVT.

The chain combines TRBV6-5 with TRBJ2-3, with TRBD2 as a possible D gene (6 bases). V was cut by 7 bases and J by 2 bases, with 19 bases left in between. This CDR3 is built from 16 residues. Germline V gives CDR1 MNHEY, CDR2 SVGAGI. CDR3 DNA sequence: TGTGCCAGCAAACCTATCTGGGGGAGGTACACAGATACGCAGTATTTT. It yields the protein CASKPIWGRYTDTQYF.

The chain employs TRBV5-5 and TRBJ2-5; D perhaps matches TRBD2 (5 bases). The V gene's germline CDR1 is SGHKS and CDR2 YYEKEE (reference sequence). Between the trimmed V and J ends, which lost 5 bases and 4 bases, there was a span of 12 bases. This CDR3 is built from 13 residues. CDR3 DNA: TGTGCCAGCAGTCCCATCCGGGGAGAGACCCAGTACTTC. Translation: CASSPIRGETQYF. The variable domain in full, completed from reference TRBV5-5 and TRBJ2-5, reads DAGVTQSPTHLIKTRGQQVTLRCSPISGHKSVSWYQQVLGQGPQFIFQYYEKEERGRGNFPDRFSARQFPNYSSELNVNALLLGDSALYLCASSPIRGETQYFGPGTRLLVL.

The chain combines TRBV5-4 with TRBJ2-1; D is possibly TRBD2 (6 bases). Germline CDR1 is SGHNT and CDR2 is YYREEE (reference sequence). CDR3 length: 15 residues. V was trimmed by 1 base and J by 6 bases, leaving 14 bases between them. CDR3 sequence (DNA): TGTGCCAGCAGCTTGTCGGGAGTGGGGGGCAATGAGCAGTTCTTC. Translating gives CASSLSGVGGNEQFF. Based on the CDR3 plus reference TRBV5-4 and TRBJ2-1, the full variable domain is ETGVTQSPTHLIKTRGQQVTLRCSSQSGHNTVSWYQQALGQGPQFIFQYYREEENGRGNFPPRFSGLQFPNYSSELNVNALELDDSALYLCASSLSGVGGNEQFFGPGTRLTVL.

V gene TRBV5-1 combines with J gene TRBJ2-7; TRBD2 agrees at 12 bases. Germline V gives CDR1 SGHRS, CDR2 YFSETQ. With V trimmed by 4 bases and J by 3 bases, 5 bases remained unmatched. This CDR3 is built from 15 residues. The CDR3 reads CASSPLAGGIYEQYF. Written as DNA, the CDR3 is TGCGCCAGCAGCCCACTAGCGGGGGGAATCTACGAGCAGTACTTC.

The chain recombines TRBV29-1 with TRBJ2-7; the D call may be TRBD1 or TRBD2 (6 bases each). V dropped 4 bases and J dropped 3 bases, with 13 bases sitting between them. This CDR3 has 13 residues. Germline assignment: CDR1 SQVTM and CDR2 ANQGSEA. The CDR3: CSVVGGAGYEQYF. CDR3 DNA sequence: TGCAGCGTTGTAGGGGGAGCGGGCTACGAGCAGTACTTC.

This clonotype was seen only a few times. The chain links TRBV29-1 to TRBJ2-5, with no clear D. This CDR3 region has 12 residues. V gave up 5 bases and J gave up 3 bases, with 10 bases separating them. The V gene's germline CDR1 is SQVTM and CDR2 ANQGSEA. CDR3 sequence: CSVLASEETQYF. As DNA, the CDR3 is TGCAGCGTTCTGGCTTCCGAAGAGACCCAGTACTTC.

The genes are TRBV7-2 and TRBJ1-3; 7 nucleotides align to TRBD1. Germline assignment: CDR1 SGHTA and CDR2 FQGNSA. V trimming: 3 bases; J trimming: 2 bases; junction bases outside the gene matches: 1. There are 14 residues in the CDR3. CDR3 amino acids: CASSLGQTGNTIYF. The DNA for the CDR3 is TGTGCCAGCAGCTTGGGACAGACTGGAAACACCATATATTTT.

V is TRBV12-3 or TRBV12-4 and J is TRBJ2-1, with D maybe TRBD2 (5 bases). The CDR3 runs to 16 residues. Trimming removed 4 bases at V and 2 bases at J, with 15 bases between. The CDR3 bases are TGTGCCAGCAGTTCTAGTGGGCGGGCCCCCTACAATGAGCAGTTCTTC. Translating gives CASSSSGRAPYNEQFF.

DNA for the CDR3: TGTGCCAGTAGTACCGGACACGTCCAAGACTACGAGCAGTACTTC. Amino acid sequence: CASSTGHVQDYEQYF. This rearrangement joins TRBV19 to TRBJ2-7; maybe TRBD1 (5 bases). This CDR3 region has 15 residues. Germline V CDR1 and CDR2: LNHDA, SQIVND (reference sequence). The V and J ends lost 4 bases and 3 bases respectively, with 16 bases between them.

The V call is TRBV6-1, the J call TRBJ2-5; possibly TRBD2 for D (5 bases). V lost 6 bases, J lost 4 bases, and 12 bases lay in between. The germline gives CDR1 MNHNS, CDR2 SASEGT. This CDR3 comprises 13 residues. CDR3 sequence (DNA): TGTGCCAGCAGACCTGGACTGAGAGAGACCCAGTACTTC. Residues: CASRPGLRETQYF.

J is TRBJ2-7 and V is TRBV19; D not resolved. V lost 1 base and J lost 0, with 13 bases in between. CDR1 is LNHDA and CDR2 is SQIVND in the germline V gene (reference sequence). The CDR3 loop spans 16 amino acids. CDR3 DNA sequence: TGTGCCAGTAGTATAGTACAGCCCAAGAGCTCCTACGAGCAGTACTTC. Translated: CASSIVQPKSSYEQYF.

This clonotype appeared a few times. The chain has TRBV5-1 and TRBJ2-3, with D unclear. This CDR3 spans 14 amino acids. Germline CDR1 reads SGHRS; CDR2 reads YFSETQ. Trimming pared 3 bases from V and 0 bases from J, leaving 8 bases between. The CDR3 nucleotides are TGCGCCAGCAGCTCCGGCTCTAGCACAGATACGCAGTATTTT. Translation gives CASSSGSSTDTQYF.

About this clonotype itself: Sequence at one end of the junction differs from germline and may be a read error. V usage is TRBV4-2 and J usage is TRBJ2-7; D not certain. Germline CDR1 LGHNA, CDR2 YNFKEQ. This CDR3 contains 13 residues. CDR3 coding DNA: TGCGCCAGCAGCCAAGATGGGGTGAACGAGCAGTACTTC. Translated, it gives CASSQDGVNEQYF.

The chain has TRBV5-4 and TRBJ2-5; 7 nucleotides match TRBD1. The CDR3 is 16 residues long. Germline V gives CDR1 SGHNT, CDR2 YYREEE (reference sequence). Trimming cost V 4 bases and J 2 bases; bases outside gene matches: 11. CDR3 coding DNA: TGTGCCAGCAGCCAAGTTTGGACAGGCCGACAAGAGACCCAGTACTTC. Amino acids: CASSQVWTGRQETQYF.

Only a few counts were recorded for this clonotype. The CDR3 nucleotides read TGCAGCGTTGAAGGTGGGGGATTGGGGACTGAAGCTTTCTTT. Protein sequence: CSVEGGGLGTEAFF. The chain has TRBV29-1 and TRBJ1-1; possible D gene TRBD1, 5 bases. The CDR3 is 14 amino acids. V shed 1 base and J shed 5 bases, with 14 bases lying between them. CDR1 is SQVTM, CDR2 ANQGSEA, per germline. Together with reference TRBV29-1 and TRBJ1-1, the CDR3 gives the full variable domain: SAVISQKPSRDICQRGTSLTIQCQVDSQVTMMFWYRQQPGQSLTLIATANQGSEATYESGFVIDKFPISRPNLTFSTLTVSNMSPEDSSIYLCSVEGGGLGTEAFFGQGTRLTVV.

CDR3 residues: CASRGRDPYNEQFF. CDR3 in DNA: TGTGCCAGCAGAGGCCGGGATCCCTACAATGAGCAGTTCTTC. The chain couples TRBV5-6 to TRBJ2-1; D is perhaps TRBD2 (5 bases). The CDR3 length is 14 residues. With 5 bases removed from V and 2 bases from J, the gap between germline ends came to 11 bases. Germline CDR1 SGHDT, CDR2 YYEEEE.

Here the CDR3 reads CASSTPGDRSYGYTF. As DNA, the CDR3 is TGCGCCAGCAGCACTCCGGGGGACAGAAGCTATGGCTACACCTTC. The chain recombines TRBV5-1 with TRBJ1-2, with TRBD1 matching 7 bases. The CDR3 consists of 15 residues. V lost 4 bases to trimming and J lost 4 bases; unmatched junction nucleotides: 10. Germline V gives CDR1 SGHRS, CDR2 YFSETQ.